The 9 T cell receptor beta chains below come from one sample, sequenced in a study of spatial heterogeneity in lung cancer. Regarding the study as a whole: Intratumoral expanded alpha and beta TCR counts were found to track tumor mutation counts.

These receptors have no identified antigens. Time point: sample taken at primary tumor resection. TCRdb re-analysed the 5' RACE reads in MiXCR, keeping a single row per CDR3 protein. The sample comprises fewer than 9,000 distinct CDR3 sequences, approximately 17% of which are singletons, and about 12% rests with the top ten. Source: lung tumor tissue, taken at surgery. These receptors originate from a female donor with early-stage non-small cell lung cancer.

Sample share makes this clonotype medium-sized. CDR3 residues: CASRLPSHFTGELFF. The DNA of the CDR3 is TGTGCCAGCCGCCTCCCTTCTCACTTTACCGGGGAGCTGTTTTTT. This chain uses TRBV7-2 with TRBJ2-2; no clear D. V was cut by 8 bases and J by 5 bases, with 18 bases left in between. The CDR3 length is 15 residues. Germline CDR1 and CDR2: SGHTA and FQGNSA.

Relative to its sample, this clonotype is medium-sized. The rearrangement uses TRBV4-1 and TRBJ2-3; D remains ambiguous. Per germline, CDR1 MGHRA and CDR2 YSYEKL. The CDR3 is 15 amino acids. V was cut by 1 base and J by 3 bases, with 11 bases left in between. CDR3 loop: CASSQGSVKTDTQYF. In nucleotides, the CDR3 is TGCGCCAGCAGCCAAGGCAGCGTCAAAACAGATACGCAGTATTTT.

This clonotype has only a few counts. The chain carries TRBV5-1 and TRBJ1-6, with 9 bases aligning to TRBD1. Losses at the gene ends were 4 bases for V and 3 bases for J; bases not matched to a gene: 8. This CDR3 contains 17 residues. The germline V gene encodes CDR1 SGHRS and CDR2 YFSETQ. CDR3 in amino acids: CASSRKTGGDYNSPLHF. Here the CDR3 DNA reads TGCGCCAGCAGCCGAAAAACAGGGGGCGACTATAATTCACCCCTCCACTTT.

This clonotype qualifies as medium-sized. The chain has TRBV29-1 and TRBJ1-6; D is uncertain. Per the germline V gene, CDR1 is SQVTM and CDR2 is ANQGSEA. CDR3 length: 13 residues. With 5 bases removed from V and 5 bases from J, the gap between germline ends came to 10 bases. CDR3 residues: CSVMDADNSPLHF. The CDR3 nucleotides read TGCAGCGTTATGGACGCAGATAATTCACCCCTCCACTTT.

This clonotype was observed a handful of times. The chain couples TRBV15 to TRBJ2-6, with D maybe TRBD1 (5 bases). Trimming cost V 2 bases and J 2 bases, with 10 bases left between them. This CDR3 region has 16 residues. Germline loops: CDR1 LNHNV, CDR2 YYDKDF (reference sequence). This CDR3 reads CATSRFRVAGANVLTF. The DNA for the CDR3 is TGTGCCACCAGCAGATTCAGGGTCGCTGGGGCCAACGTCCTGACTTTC.

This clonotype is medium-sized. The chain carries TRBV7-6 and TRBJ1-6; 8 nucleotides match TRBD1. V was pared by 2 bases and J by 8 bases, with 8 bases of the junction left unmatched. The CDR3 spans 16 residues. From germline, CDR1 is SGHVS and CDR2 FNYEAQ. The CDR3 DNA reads TGTGCCAGCAGCTTAAGATCAGGGGGCTTTCATTCACCCCTCCACTTT. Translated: CASSLRSGGFHSPLHF.

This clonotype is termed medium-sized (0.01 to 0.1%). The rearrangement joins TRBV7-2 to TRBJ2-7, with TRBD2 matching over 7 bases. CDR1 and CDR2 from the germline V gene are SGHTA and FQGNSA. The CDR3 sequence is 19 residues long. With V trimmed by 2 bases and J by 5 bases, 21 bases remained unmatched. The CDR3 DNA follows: TGTGCCAGCAGCTTACCACGAACGGGGGGAACCACGACCCGCAACGAGCAGTACTTC. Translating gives CASSLPRTGGTTTRNEQYF.

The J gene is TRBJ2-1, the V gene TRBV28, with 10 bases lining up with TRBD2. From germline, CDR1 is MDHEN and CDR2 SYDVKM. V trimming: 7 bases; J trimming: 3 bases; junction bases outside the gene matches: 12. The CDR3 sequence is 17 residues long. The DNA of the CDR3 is TGTGCCAGCACCCCAGGGGGGCGGACTAGCGGCTACAATGAGCAGTTCTTC. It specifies CASTPGGRTSGYNEQFF. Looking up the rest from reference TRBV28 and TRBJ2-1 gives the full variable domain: DVKVTQSSRYLVKRTGEKVFLECVQDMDHENMFWYRQDPGLGLRLIYFSYDVKMKEKGDIPEGYSVSREKKERFSLILESASTNQTSMYLCASTPGGRTSGYNEQFFGPGTRLTVL.

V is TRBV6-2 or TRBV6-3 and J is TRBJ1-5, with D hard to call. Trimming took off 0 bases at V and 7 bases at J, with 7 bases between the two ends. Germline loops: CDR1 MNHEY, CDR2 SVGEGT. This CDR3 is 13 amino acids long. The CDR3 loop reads CASSYSGSQPQHF. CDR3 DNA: TGTGCCAGCAGTTACTCGGGCAGCCAGCCCCAGCATTTT.